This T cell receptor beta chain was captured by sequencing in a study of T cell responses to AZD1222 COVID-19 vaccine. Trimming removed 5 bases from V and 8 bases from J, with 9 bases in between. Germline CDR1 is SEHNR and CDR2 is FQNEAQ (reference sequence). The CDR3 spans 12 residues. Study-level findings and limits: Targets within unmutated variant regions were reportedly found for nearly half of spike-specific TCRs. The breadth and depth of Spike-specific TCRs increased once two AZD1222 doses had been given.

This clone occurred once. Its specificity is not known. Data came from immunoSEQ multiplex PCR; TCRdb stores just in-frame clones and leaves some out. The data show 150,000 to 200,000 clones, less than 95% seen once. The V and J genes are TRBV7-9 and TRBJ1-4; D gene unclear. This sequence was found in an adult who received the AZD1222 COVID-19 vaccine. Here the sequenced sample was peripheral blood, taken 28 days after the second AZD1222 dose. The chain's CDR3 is CASSLGWEKLFF. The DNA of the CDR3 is TGTGCCAGCAGCCTGGGTTGGGAAAAACTGTTTTTT.